Shown below are 7 T cell receptor beta chains from a single sample sequenced in a study of blood T cell repertoires in COVID-19 (dated by TCRdb to about 2020). The library was prepared using the immunoSEQ multiplex PCR assay. The immuneACCESS repertoire file appears here via TCRdb, limited to in-frame rearrangements. These files lack a portion of the clones; in checked studies, under half of the deficit traces to unresolved V genes, and the cause of the others is not known. Present in this sample are about 71,000 clones, around nine tenths of which were seen just once. The ten largest clonotypes hold approximately 2.5% of the sample. Sequenced input: peripheral blood. These receptors were collected from a human donor in a cohort sampled during active COVID-19.

V is TRBV27 and J is TRBJ1-1, with a tentative D call TRBD1 (5 bases). The germline gives CDR1 MNHEY, CDR2 SMNVEV (reference sequence). This CDR3 is built from 13 residues. V lost 4 bases to trimming and J lost 2 bases, with 8 bases between them. The CDR3 nucleotides read TGTGCCAGCAGTTATCAGGGTAACACTGAAGCTTTCTTT. Its translation: CASSYQGNTEAFF.

The chain joins TRBV5-5 to TRBJ2-1, with D possibly being TRBD2 (5 bases). The germline V gene has CDR1 SGHKS and CDR2 YYEKEE (reference sequence). Between the trimmed V and J ends, which lost 3 bases and 1 base, there was a span of 11 bases. There are 15 residues in the CDR3. The CDR3 nucleotides read TGTGCCAGCAGCTCGGACTTCGCGTCCTACAATGAGCAGTTCTTC. Protein sequence: CASSSDFASYNEQFF.

This clone has a handful of counts. The V and J genes are TRBV14 and TRBJ1-6; D is unresolved. Germline CDR1 is SGHDN and CDR2 is FVKESK. The CDR3 totals 13 residues. Trimming left V 3 bases short and J 7 bases short, with 7 bases between. The CDR3 loop is CASSQRMNSPLHF. CDR3 nucleotide sequence: TGTGCCAGCAGCCAGCGGATGAATTCACCCCTCCACTTT.

The chain recombines TRBV6-1 with TRBJ1-2; 7 nucleotides agree with TRBD1. The CDR3 consists of 15 residues. The V segment lost 3 bases and the J segment 2 bases; nucleotides outside the gene matches: 6. From germline, CDR1 is MNHNS and CDR2 SASEGT. CDR3 DNA sequence: TGTGCCAGCAGTGAGGTTTCAGGGGGGAACTATGGCTACACCTTC. It yields the protein CASSEVSGGNYGYTF.

V usage is TRBV28 and J usage is TRBJ2-5; TRBD1 aligns across 10 bases. This CDR3 is 14 amino acids long. The germline V gene has CDR1 MDHEN and CDR2 SYDVKM. The trim removed 6 bases at V and 7 bases at J, leaving 8 bases unmatched. The CDR3 loop is CASRGQGIPGTQYF. The CDR3 DNA reads as TGTGCCAGCAGGGGACAGGGGATCCCGGGGACCCAGTACTTC.

The chain recombines TRBV24-1 with TRBJ2-7, with TRBD1 identical over 7 bases. The CDR3 has 15 amino acids. J gave up 3 bases and V 3 bases, and 7 bases lay outside the gene matches. Germline-derived CDR1 and CDR2 are KGHDR and SFDVKD. CDR3 DNA: TGTGCCACCAGTGATGGACAGGTCGCCCGCTACGAGCAGTACTTC. As protein: CATSDGQVARYEQYF.

The chain recombines TRBV15 with TRBJ2-1; TRBD2 might be the D (6 bases). The CDR3 totals 13 residues. CDR1 is LNHNV, CDR2 YYDKDF, per germline (reference sequence). V lost 0 bases and J 7 bases, leaving 7 bases between the germline ends. This CDR3 is CATSRDRENEQFF. The CDR3 DNA follows: TGTGCCACCAGCAGAGATCGGGAGAATGAGCAGTTCTTC.